The TCR beta chain under discussion was sequenced for a study of ipilimumab plus nivolumab after autologous stem cell transplantation. Germline CDR1 is SGHRS and CDR2 is YFSETQ. This CDR3 has 15 residues. The ends lost 4 bases at V and 2 bases at J; junction bases unmatched: 5. Using immunoSEQ multiplex PCR, the repertoire was profiled, and TCRdb retains in-frame clones only, with some absent. This sample has 22,000 or so clones, with 74% found just once. The clonotype originates from a male donor with diffuse large B-cell lymphoma. The chain employs TRBV5-1 and TRBJ2-7, with 11 bases fitting TRBD2. The source was PBMCs, collected in a trial of ipilimumab plus nivolumab as post-transplant consolidation. The DNA for the CDR3 is TGCGCCAGCAGCACCGGGACTAGCGGTACCTACGAGCAGTACTTC. Protein: CASSTGTSGTYEQYF.